Described below is a single T cell receptor beta chain sequence and its context. This clonotype was observed a single time. Its target antigen remains unknown. A read error may explain this, as a much larger clone is one base away. This sample was included in a study of Graves' ophthalmopathy and Graves' hyperthyroidism (dated by TCRdb to 2016 to 2018). Study-wide context: Peripheral blood was collected at initial diagnosis, prior to any treatment. An independent validation cohort comprised around 19 hyperthyroidism patients and 15 to 17 patients who later progressed from hyperthyroidism to ophthalmopathy. To explore V-J signatures that distinguish ophthalmopathy from hyperthyroidism, a discovery set of about a hundred patients was enrolled, made up of approximately 45 with ophthalmopathy and fewer than 60 with stable hyperthyroidism. In total, 135 blood samples were TCR-sequenced: 40 to 45 ophthalmopathy, some 75 hyperthyroidism and about 17 hyperthyroidism-to-ophthalmopathy patients. Once sampling was done, hyperthyroidism patients were given methimazole at a starting dose of 30 mg daily, while ophthalmopathy patients were given high-dose intravenous methylprednisolone. The study used signatures of the TCR beta repertoire to tell Graves' ophthalmopathy apart from Graves' hyperthyroidism and to predict which patients would progress to ophthalmopathy. In 6 or 7 hyperthyroidism patients, T-cell repertoires of thyroid tissue and blood were compared.

CDR1 SGHTA and CDR2 FQGNSA were looked up in the germline V gene. The CDR3 covers 13 residues, taking in both the cysteine and the phenylalanine. The retained sequence is limited to the CDR3, 39 bases, with the frame set at the first base. Broader findings and caveats from the paper: Ophthalmopathy was separated from stable hyperthyroidism by the 13-signature model with around 89% sensitivity and approximately 84% specificity in cross-validation and with 80%/75% in the test set. Most expanded thyroid clonotypes with frequency above 0.001 were also detected in blood, suggesting blood repertoires may reflect the thyroid immune response. No statistical method was used to set the sample size in advance, and the investigators knew which group each participant was assigned to. In validation, the model predicted ophthalmopathy progression with roughly 68% sensitivity and roughly 78% specificity; some 13 predicted patients were CT-confirmed with GO in a median of roughly 6.8 months.

Hyperthyroidism was considered stable if no progression to ophthalmopathy occurred within 18 months of follow-up. Hyperthyroidism patients were newly diagnosed, were aged 18 to 65 years, and had a disease duration under 2 months. Patients with other autoimmune diseases, uncontrolled infections, pregnancy or lactation were excluded. Diagnosis relied on clinical symptoms, serum thyroxine, TRAb, thyroid ultrasound and orbital computed tomography. PBMCs were isolated from roughly 10 ml of fresh peripheral blood by Ficoll-Paque density gradient centrifugation. Total RNA was extracted with Trizol reagent and quality-checked on an Agilent 2100 Bioanalyzer. For repertoire sequencing, TCR beta CDR3 regions were amplified from RNA transcripts. A first-round RT-PCR used HTBI primers with the Qiagen OneStep RT-PCR kit, followed by a second-round multiplex PCR, size selection and purification. Libraries were sequenced paired-end with 100 bp reads on an Illumina HiSeq2000. The study's own analysis went as follows. SOAPnuke was used to process the reads, removing any read that contained adapters or uncalled bases, had a mean Phred below 15, or lacked an exact match to the constant primer or identifier. COPE v1.2.5 was used to merge high-quality paired reads. Clonotypes were defined as unique nucleotide sequences and were aligned to IMGT TRB V, D and J references using MiTCR v1.1. The analysis was limited to V-J combinations with a frequency above 0.0001, which together covered 99.2% of repertoires. For each V-J combination, a TCR clonal expansion and chaos score was defined as F50 clonal expansion divided by the chaos observed in the TCRdist matrix. Welch's t-statistics and random forest were used to reduce features to about 13 V-J combinations, which were fed into a naive Bayes classifier. The Morisita-Horn index was used to measure how similar the thyroid and blood repertoires were. TCRdb cleaned the public reads at Q25 with fastp, built clones with MiXCR and kept in-frame beta chains. A single entry per CDR3 protein holds the most common genes and DNA from its merged rows. What appears here as the V and J calls and clone size reflects TCRdb's work, not the paper's. The sample table contains roughly 350,000 distinct CDR3 sequences; only one count was recorded for approximately 18% of them. Jointly, the top ten make up 2.4% of the sample.

Material: peripheral blood. The V and J segments used are TRBV7-2 and TRBJ2-2; TRBD2 agrees with 7 junctional bases. The receptor was derived from an adult woman with stable Graves' hyperthyroidism. The CDR3 corresponds to CASSPRTSGEPFF. In nucleotide form, the sequence is TGTGCCAGCAGCCCTAGGACCAGCGGGGAGCCGTTTTTT.